One and the same sample provided the 10 T cell receptor beta chains below, sequenced in a study of T cell responses to AZD1222 COVID-19 vaccine. Generated by immunoSEQ multiplex PCR, the TCRdb table keeps only in-frame clones and is missing some. The profile shows 150,000 to 200,000 clones, 85% to 90% of them singletons. The sequencing here drew on peripheral blood, taken on day 0 of AZD1222 vaccination. These receptors were collected from an adult in good health.

This sequence joins TRBV25-1 and TRBJ2-7; possibly TRBD1 for D (5 bases). CDR1 and CDR2 from the germline V gene are MGHDK and SYGVNS. The CDR3 spans 15 residues. V was pared by 1 base and J by 1 base, with 11 bases between. CDR3 region: CASSEFGRQSYEQYF. DNA for the CDR3: TGTGCCAGCAGTGAATTTGGCCGACAGTCCTACGAGCAGTACTTC.

The genes are TRBV5-1 and TRBJ2-1; 10 nucleotides agree with TRBD2. Germline lookup yields CDR1 SGHRS and CDR2 YFSETQ. The CDR3 has 16 residues. The trim removed 4 bases at V and 7 bases at J, leaving 11 bases unmatched. CDR3 in amino acids: CASSERQRGGRNEQFF. The CDR3 DNA sequence: TGCGCCAGCAGCGAAAGGCAGCGGGGGGGCCGGAATGAGCAGTTCTTC.

This clone was detected only a few times. The gene calls are TRBV7-9 and TRBJ1-6; no clear D. The ends were cut back, 6 bases at V and 6 bases at J, with 6 bases in the middle. The CDR3 runs to 12 residues. Germline V gene data show CDR1 as SEHNR and CDR2 as FQNEAQ (reference sequence). This CDR3 is CASREGNSPLHF. CDR3 coding DNA: TGTGCCAGCAGGGAGGGTAATTCACCCCTCCACTTT.

Remarks on this clone: The same CDR3 arises from other DNA sequences in this sample as well. The chain is built from TRBV18 and TRBJ2-6; no firm D call. Trimming stripped 3 bases from V and 3 bases from J, with 9 bases between. CDR1 is KGHSH and CDR2 is LQKENI in the germline V gene. The CDR3 runs to 15 residues. CDR3: CASSPLVGGANVLTF. CDR3 coding DNA: TGTGCCAGCTCACCTTTAGTGGGTGGGGCCAACGTCCTGACTTTC.

The chain links TRBV6-4 to TRBJ2-3; no clear D gene. V gave up 3 bases and J gave up 2 bases, with 6 bases separating them. Germline CDR1 MRHNA, CDR2 SNTAGT. The CDR3 totals 13 residues. DNA for the CDR3: TGTGCCAGCAGTGATTCAGACACAGATACGCAGTATTTT. This codes for CASSDSDTDTQYF.

The chain recombines TRBV7-9 with TRBJ1-2; D is perhaps TRBD1 (6 bases). Germline values: CDR1 SEHNR, CDR2 FQNEAQ (reference sequence). V lost 1 base to trimming and J lost 3 bases, with 12 bases between them. The CDR3 totals 15 residues. The CDR3: CASSLDDRLHYGYTF. The CDR3 DNA reads as TGTGCCAGCAGCTTAGACGACAGGCTTCACTATGGCTACACCTTC.

This clone has just a few counts. This chain connects TRBV18 to TRBJ2-5; D is unclear. Germline V gene data show CDR1 as KGHSH and CDR2 as LQKENI. V dropped 4 bases and J dropped 1 base, with 13 bases sitting between them. This CDR3 comprises 15 residues. CDR3 protein: CASSRVVAVQETQYF. CDR3 coding DNA: TGTGCCAGCTCACGCGTTGTGGCAGTCCAAGAGACCCAGTACTTC.

This sequence joins TRBV3-1 (or the pseudogene TRBV3-2) and TRBJ1-4; perhaps TRBD1 as D (6 bases). V lost 2 bases to trimming and J lost 8 bases, with 12 bases between them. The V gene's germline CDR1 is LGHDT and CDR2 YNNKEL (reference sequence). This CDR3 spans 14 amino acids. CDR3 protein: CASSQQGLGEKLFF. DNA for the CDR3: TGTGCCAGCAGCCAACAGGGGTTGGGGGAAAAACTGTTTTTT.

The chain has TRBV28 and TRBJ1-6; no definite D call. V lost 3 bases, J lost 3 bases, and 3 bases lay in between. The CDR3 consists of 13 residues. Per the germline V gene, CDR1 is MDHEN and CDR2 is SYDVKM. CDR3 amino acids: CASSLYYNSPLHF. The CDR3 region has the DNA TGTGCCAGCAGTTTGTACTATAATTCACCCCTCCACTTT. Variable domain in full (rest from reference TRBV28 and TRBJ1-6): DVKVTQSSRYLVKRTGEKVFLECVQDMDHENMFWYRQDPGLGLRLIYFSYDVKMKEKGDIPEGYSVSREKKERFSLILESASTNQTSMYLCASSLYYNSPLHFGNGTRLTVT.

The V gene is TRBV28, the J gene TRBJ1-4; D remains unclear. The CDR3 contains 15 residues. From germline, CDR1 is MDHEN and CDR2 SYDVKM. V was trimmed by 6 bases and J by 4 bases, leaving 15 bases between them. The CDR3 loop reads CASRPTRAGNEKLFF. The CDR3 DNA is TGTGCCAGCAGGCCAACTAGGGCCGGTAATGAAAAACTGTTTTTT.